Detailed here is one TCR beta chain. Its antigen is not known. Donors consisted of healthy bone marrow donors. V lost 2 bases to trimming and J lost 7 bases; unmatched junction nucleotides: 13. The germline CDR1 and CDR2 sequences are SNHLY and FYNNEI. This CDR3 is 18 amino acids long. This sample was included in a study of cytomegalovirus exposure and HLA in healthy donors. Study as a whole: Counted in an early data release were approximately 80 million unique TCRs from HLA-typed donors.

Primers: 60 Vbeta forward and 13 Jbeta reverse. Generated by immunoSEQ multiplex PCR, the TCRdb table keeps only in-frame clones and is missing some. Counted here are under 150,000 clones, 75% to 90% occurring once; the ten biggest clones make up under 7.5%. Study-wide points: With high specificity and sensitivity, the classifier reportedly diagnosed cytomegalovirus status. According to a later analysis, most TCR beta chains associated with CMV appeared HLA-restricted.

The V and J genes are TRBV2 and TRBJ1-5; 11 bases match TRBD1. Material: PBMCs. The clonotype comes from a woman aged 25-40 years in good health and CMV-seropositive. The CDR3 region is CASSEKVNWGTGGQPQHF. DNA of the CDR3: TGTGCCAGCAGTGAAAAGGTGAACTGGGGGACAGGGGGACAGCCCCAGCATTTT. The entire variable domain, with the rest obtained from reference TRBV2 and TRBJ1-5, is as follows: EPEVTQTPSHQVTQMGQEVILRCVPISNHLYFYWYRQILGQKVEFLVSFYNNEISEKSEIFDDQFSVERPDGSNFTLKIRSTKLEDSAMYFCASSEKVNWGTGGQPQHFGDGTRLSIL.